A selection of T cell receptor beta chains follows, all from one sample in a study of response to subunit inactivated influenza vaccine. TCRdb ran MiXCR on the RT-PCR reads and lists one entry per CDR3 protein. The data contain 500,000 to 600,000 distinct CDR3 sequences, around 11% of them singletons. This sample was also put to use in a study of T cells expressing NK-cell markers.

The source was PBMCs from blood, collected on the day of vaccination. The receptors stem from a man aged 50 or older who received an inactivated influenza vaccine. CDR3s leave out the opening cysteine and the closing phenylalanine or tryptophan.

TRBV12-3/TRBV12-4 | ASSWRGGSDIQY
TRBV7-2 | ASSFFTGTEAF
TRBV5-1 | ASSLASASLGYEQY
TRBV12-3/TRBV12-4 | ASSLIGTDTQY
TRBV6-5 | ASSYSLKGFGKNIQY
TRBV5-1 | ASSLLAGAGYEQY
TRBV6-1 | ASSDTGKPSKNIQY
TRBV5-1 | ASSSGPTGENTIY
TRBV30 | AWGAYEQY
TRBV20-1 | SAHGGHLSEQY
TRBV11-2 | ASTPWMTSPQETQY
TRBV5-1 | ASSLDISENTGELF
TRBV20-1 | SALTSGRVPYNEQF
TRBV5-1 | ATATGDSTDTQY
TRBV14 | ASSYLLSTDTQY
TRBV15 | ATSRESPGTGNSEAF
TRBV12-3/TRBV12-4 | ASRPSVGGELF
TRBV10-3 | ATRLGQGVSGTGELF
TRBV12-3/TRBV12-4 | ASSRGTGRGGNEQF
TRBV5-1 | ASSPVTNTGELF
TRBV10-3 | AINGQGNTGELF
TRBV11-2 | ASSHSKAEQY
TRBV10-3 | AIRQGARNEQF
TRBV4-3 | ASSQDKAGRAF
TRBV29-1 | SWDSGIGETQY
TRBV15 | ATSWFIQETQY
TRBV25-1 | ASSGASGWYSYNEQF
TRBV4-2 | ASSPRGTSNTEAF
TRBV9 | ASSRDVAGELF
TRBV7-9 | ASSRPPNYGYT
TRBV12-3/TRBV12-4 | ASTPPRFSGTDTQY
TRBV7-7 | ASSSTPGLIGELF
TRBV25-1 | ASSASFSGAQPYNEQF
TRBV11-2 | ASSPKPYQETQY
TRBV12-3/TRBV12-4 | ASSRPGTSYEQY
TRBV6-2/TRBV6-3 | ASSYYGSGHQPQH
TRBV7-8 | ASSLLAGNEQF
TRBV6-2/TRBV6-3 | ASSYPEWGTSGKYEQY
TRBV19 | ASSLIWTGAQETQY
TRBV7-2 | ASSPHQGLGTDTQY
TRBV27 | AIRAGAATDTQY
TRBV2 | ASKSTGLSRTDTQY
TRBV24-1 | ATSDRDSIQETQY
TRBV5-1 | ASSFGGQGVYEQY
TRBV5-5 | ASSLTPIDGAF
TRBV4-2 | ASSQGEGNTGELF
TRBV20-1 | SASGTSGLNEQF
TRBV20-1 | SARGQGVYYNSPLH
TRBV29-1 | SVVASGYNEQF
TRBV6-2/TRBV6-3 | ASSSRQAISSYEQY
TRBV29-1 | SVEPGQGVSSYYNEQF
TRBV7-9 | ASRMLADGETQY
TRBV7-2 | ASSSGGVHFNEQF
TRBV5-1 | ASSPPDRGNTGELF
TRBV7-2 | ASSPDPGGIQPQH
TRBV18 | ASSLGAQEQF
TRBV5-1 | ASKPDFYSNQPQH
TRBV25-1 | ASSETTRGNEQF
TRBV3-1 | ASSQEGKQGQPQH
TRBV12-3/TRBV12-4 | ASNLGLAKNIQY